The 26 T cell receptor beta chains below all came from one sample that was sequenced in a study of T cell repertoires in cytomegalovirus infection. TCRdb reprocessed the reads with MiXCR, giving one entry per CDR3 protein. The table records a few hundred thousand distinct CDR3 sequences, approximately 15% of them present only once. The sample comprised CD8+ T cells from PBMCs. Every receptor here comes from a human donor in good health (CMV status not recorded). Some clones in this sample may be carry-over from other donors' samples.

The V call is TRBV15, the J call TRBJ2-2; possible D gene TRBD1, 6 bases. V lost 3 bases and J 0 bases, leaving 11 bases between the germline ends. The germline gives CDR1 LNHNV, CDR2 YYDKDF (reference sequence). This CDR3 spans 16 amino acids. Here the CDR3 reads CATSSPRTANTGELFF. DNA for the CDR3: TGTGCCACCAGCAGCCCCAGGACAGCGAACACCGGGGAGCTGTTTTTT.

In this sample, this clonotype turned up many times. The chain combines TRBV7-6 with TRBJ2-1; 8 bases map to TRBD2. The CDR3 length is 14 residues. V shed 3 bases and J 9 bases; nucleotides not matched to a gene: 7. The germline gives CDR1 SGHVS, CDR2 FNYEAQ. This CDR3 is CASSFAGGKGEQFF. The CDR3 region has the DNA TGTGCCAGCAGCTTTGCGGGGGGTAAAGGTGAGCAGTTCTTC. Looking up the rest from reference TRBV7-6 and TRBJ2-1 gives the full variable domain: GAGVSQSPRYKVTKRGQDVALRCDPISGHVSLYWYRQALGQGPEFLTYFNYEAQQDKSGLPNDRFSAERPEGSISTLTIQRTEQRDSAMYRCASSFAGGKGEQFFGPGTRLTVL.

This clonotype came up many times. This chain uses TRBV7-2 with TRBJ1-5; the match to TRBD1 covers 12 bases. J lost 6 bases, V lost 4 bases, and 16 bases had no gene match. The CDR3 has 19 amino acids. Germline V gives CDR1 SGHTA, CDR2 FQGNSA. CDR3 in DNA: TGTGCCAGCAGCTCCTTCGGCTCCCCCGGGACAGGGGGCATTCAGCCCCAGCATTTT. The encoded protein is CASSSFGSPGTGGIQPQHF.

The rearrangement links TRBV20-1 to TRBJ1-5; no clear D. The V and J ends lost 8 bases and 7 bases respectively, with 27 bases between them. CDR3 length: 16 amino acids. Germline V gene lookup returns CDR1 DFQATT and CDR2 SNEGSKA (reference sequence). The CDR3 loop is CSTPGPQDLGRQPQHF. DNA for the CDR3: TGCAGTACCCCCGGCCCGCAGGATCTAGGGAGACAGCCCCAGCATTTT.

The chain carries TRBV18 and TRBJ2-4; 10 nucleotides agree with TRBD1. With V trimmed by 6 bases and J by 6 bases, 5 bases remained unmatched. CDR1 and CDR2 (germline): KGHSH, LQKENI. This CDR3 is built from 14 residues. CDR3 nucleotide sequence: TGTGCCAGCTCTCGACAGGGGGCGGGAAACATTCAGTACTTC. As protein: CASSRQGAGNIQYF.

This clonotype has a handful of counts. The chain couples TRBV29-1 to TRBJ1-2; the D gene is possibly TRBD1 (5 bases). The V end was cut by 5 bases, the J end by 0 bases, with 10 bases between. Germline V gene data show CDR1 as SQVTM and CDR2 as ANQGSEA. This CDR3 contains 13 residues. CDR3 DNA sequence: TGCAGCGTTTGGGGGGAATCTAACTATGGCTACACCTTC. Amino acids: CSVWGESNYGYTF.

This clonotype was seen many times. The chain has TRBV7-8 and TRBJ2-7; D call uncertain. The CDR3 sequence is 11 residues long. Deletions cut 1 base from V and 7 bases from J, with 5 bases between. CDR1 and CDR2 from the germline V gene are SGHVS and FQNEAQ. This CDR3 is CASSLVQEQYF. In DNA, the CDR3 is TGTGCCAGCAGCTTAGTCCAGGAGCAGTACTTC.

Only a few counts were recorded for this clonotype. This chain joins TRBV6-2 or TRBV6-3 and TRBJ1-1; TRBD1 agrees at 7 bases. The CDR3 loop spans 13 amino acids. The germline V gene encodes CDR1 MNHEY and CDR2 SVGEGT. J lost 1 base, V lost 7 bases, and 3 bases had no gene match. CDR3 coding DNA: TGTGCCAGCACTAGGACAGGGAACACTGAAGCTTTCTTT. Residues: CASTRTGNTEAFF.

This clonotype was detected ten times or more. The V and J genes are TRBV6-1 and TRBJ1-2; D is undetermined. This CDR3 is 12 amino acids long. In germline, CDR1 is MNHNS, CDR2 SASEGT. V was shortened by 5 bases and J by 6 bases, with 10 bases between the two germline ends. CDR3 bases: TGTGCCAGCAGTTACCCCCAGGATGGCTACACCTTC. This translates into CASSYPQDGYTF.

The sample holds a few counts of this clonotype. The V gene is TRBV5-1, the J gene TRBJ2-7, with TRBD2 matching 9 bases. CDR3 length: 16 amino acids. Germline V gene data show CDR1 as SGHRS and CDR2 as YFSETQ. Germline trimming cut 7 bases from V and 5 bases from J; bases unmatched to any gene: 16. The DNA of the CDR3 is TGCGCCAGCGGTACTACCGGAAGCGGGGGGACCGACGAGCAGTACTTC. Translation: CASGTTGSGGTDEQYF.

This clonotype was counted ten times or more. The CDR3 sequence: CSARVPEAAVTYNEQFF. The CDR3 region has the DNA TGCAGTGCTAGAGTACCTGAGGCAGCCGTCACCTACAATGAGCAGTTCTTC. The genes are TRBV20-1 and TRBJ2-1, with no clear D. CDR1 DFQATT and CDR2 SNEGSKA come from the germline V gene (reference sequence). The CDR3 length is 17 residues. The V end was cut by 1 base, the J end by 2 bases, with 18 bases between.

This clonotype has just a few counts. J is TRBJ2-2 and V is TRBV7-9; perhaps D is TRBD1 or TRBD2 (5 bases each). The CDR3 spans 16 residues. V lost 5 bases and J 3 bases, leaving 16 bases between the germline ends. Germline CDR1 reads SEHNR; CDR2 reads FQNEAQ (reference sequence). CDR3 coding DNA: TGTGCCAGCAGCCCCGCTGGGGGAATTTACACCGGGGAGCTGTTTTTT. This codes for CASSPAGGIYTGELFF.

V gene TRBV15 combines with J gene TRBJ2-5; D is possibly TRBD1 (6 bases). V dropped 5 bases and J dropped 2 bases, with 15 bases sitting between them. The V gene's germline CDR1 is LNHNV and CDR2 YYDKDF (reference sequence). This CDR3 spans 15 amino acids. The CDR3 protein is CATSSTQGWQETQYF. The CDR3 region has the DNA TGTGCCACCAGCTCGACGCAGGGGTGGCAAGAGACCCAGTACTTC.

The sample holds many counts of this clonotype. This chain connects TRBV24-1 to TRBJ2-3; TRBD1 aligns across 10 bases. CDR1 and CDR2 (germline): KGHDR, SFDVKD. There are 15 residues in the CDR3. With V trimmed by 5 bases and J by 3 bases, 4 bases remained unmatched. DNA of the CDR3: TGTGCCACCAGTGCCCCGGGACAGGGGACAGATACGCAGTATTTT. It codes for CATSAPGQGTDTQYF.

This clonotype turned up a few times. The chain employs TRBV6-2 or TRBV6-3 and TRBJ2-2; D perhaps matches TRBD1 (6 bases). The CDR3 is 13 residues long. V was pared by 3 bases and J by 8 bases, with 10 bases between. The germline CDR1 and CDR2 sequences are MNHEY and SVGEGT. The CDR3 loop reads CASSYGGSGELFF. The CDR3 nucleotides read TGTGCCAGCAGTTATGGGGGCTCGGGGGAGCTGTTTTTT.

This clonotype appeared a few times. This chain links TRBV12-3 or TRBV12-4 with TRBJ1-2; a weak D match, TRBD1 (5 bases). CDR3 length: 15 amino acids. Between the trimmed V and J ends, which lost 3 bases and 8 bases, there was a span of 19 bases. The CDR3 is CASSFLFREVRGYTF. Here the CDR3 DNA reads TGTGCCAGCAGTTTCCTTTTCAGGGAGGTGAGAGGCTACACCTTC.

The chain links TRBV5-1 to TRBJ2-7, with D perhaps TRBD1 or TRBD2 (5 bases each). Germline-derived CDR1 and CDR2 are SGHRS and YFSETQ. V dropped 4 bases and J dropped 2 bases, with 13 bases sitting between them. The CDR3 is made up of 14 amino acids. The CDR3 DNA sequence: TGCGCCAGCAGCCCGGGGCACAGTCCCTACGAGCAGTACTTC. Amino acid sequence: CASSPGHSPYEQYF. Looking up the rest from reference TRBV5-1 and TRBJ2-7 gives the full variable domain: KAGVTQTPRYLIKTRGQQVTLSCSPISGHRSVSWYQQTPGQGLQFLFEYFSETQRNKGNFPGRFSGRQFSNSRSEMNVSTLELGDSALYLCASSPGHSPYEQYFGPGTRLTVT.

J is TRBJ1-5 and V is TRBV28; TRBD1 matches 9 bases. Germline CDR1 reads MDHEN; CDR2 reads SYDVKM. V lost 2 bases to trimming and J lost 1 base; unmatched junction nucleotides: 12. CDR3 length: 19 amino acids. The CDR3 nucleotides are TGTGCCAGCAGTTTACCCCCCCGGGACAGGGAGGTGAGCAATCAGCCCCAGCATTTT. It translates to CASSLPPRDREVSNQPQHF.

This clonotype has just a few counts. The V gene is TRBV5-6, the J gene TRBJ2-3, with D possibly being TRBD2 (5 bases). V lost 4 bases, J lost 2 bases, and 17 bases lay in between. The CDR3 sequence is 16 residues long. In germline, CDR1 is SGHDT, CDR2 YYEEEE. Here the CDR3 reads CASSLVLERNTDTQYF. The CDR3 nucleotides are TGTGCCAGCAGCCTCGTCCTTGAGCGGAACACAGATACGCAGTATTTT.

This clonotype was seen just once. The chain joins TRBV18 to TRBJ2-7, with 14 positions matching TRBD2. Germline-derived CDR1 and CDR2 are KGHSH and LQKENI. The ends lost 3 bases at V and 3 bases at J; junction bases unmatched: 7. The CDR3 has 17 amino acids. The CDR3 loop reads CASSPGTSGGGSYEQYF. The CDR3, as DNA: TGTGCCAGCTCACCTGGGACTAGCGGGGGCGGAAGCTACGAGCAGTACTTC.

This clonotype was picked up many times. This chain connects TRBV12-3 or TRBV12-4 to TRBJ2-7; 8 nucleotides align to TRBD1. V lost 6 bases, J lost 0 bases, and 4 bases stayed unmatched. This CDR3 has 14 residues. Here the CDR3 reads CASRSGTGSYEQYF. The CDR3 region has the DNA TGTGCCAGCAGAAGTGGGACAGGCTCCTACGAGCAGTACTTC.

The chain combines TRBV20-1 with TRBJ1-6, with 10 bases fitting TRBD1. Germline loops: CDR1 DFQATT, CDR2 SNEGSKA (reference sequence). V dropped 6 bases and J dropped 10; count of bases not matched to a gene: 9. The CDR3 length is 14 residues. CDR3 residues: CSARRQGADSPLHF. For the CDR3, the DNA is TGCAGTGCGAGAAGACAGGGGGCAGACTCACCCCTCCACTTT.

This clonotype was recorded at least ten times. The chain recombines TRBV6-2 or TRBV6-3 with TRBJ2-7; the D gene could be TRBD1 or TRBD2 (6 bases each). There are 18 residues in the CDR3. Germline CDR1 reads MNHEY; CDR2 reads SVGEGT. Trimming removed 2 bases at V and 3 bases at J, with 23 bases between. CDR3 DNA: TGTGCCAGCAGTTACCCGCGGGACAACGCGCTATCTGTCTACGAGCAGTACTTC. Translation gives CASSYPRDNALSVYEQYF.

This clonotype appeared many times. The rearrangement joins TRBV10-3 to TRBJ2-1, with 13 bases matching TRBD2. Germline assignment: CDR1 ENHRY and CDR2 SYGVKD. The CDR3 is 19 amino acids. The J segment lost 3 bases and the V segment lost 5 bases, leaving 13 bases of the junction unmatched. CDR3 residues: CAISLDLLLAGGNYNEQFF. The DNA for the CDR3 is TGTGCCATCAGTCTTGACCTCTTACTAGCGGGGGGGAACTACAATGAGCAGTTCTTC.

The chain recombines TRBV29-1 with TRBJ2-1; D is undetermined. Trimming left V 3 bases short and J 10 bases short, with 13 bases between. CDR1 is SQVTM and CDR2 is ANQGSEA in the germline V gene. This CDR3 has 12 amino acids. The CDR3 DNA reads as TGCAGCGTTGAGGGAAGCCCGCTCGAGCAGTTCTTC. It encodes CSVEGSPLEQFF.

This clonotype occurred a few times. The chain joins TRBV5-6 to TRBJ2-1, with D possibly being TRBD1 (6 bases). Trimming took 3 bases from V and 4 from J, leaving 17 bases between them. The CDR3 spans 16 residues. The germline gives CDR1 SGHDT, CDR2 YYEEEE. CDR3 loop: CASSWGTGLRYNEQFF. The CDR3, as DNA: TGTGCCAGCAGCTGGGGTACAGGGTTGCGATACAATGAGCAGTTCTTC. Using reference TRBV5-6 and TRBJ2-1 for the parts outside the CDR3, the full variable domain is DAGVTQSPTHLIKTRGQQVTLRCSPKSGHDTVSWYQQALGQGPQFIFQYYEEEERQRGNFPDRFSGHQFPNYSSELNVNALLLGDSALYLCASSWGTGLRYNEQFFGPGTRLTVL.